This T cell receptor (beta chain) is from a study of memory CD4+ T cells and cytomegalovirus serostatus. At the level of the study: Healthy Belgian adult donors included several CMV-positive and 24 CMV-negative people.

The table came from immunoSEQ multiplex PCR; TCRdb's copy has only in-frame clones and leaves some out. The sample lists under 75,000 clones, 80% occurring once. Germline-derived CDR1 and CDR2 are MNHNS and SASEGT. The V segment lost 2 bases and the J segment 6 bases; nucleotides outside the gene matches: 9. The CDR3 is 15 residues long. Single viable CD3+CD4+CD8-CD45RO+ cells were sorted as the memory CD4+ T cells. Sequencing was done on a sample of memory CD4+ T cells from blood. The source of this sequence is an adult in good health and CMV-seronegative. Some clones in this sample may be carry-over from other donors' samples. This sequence joins TRBV6-1 and TRBJ2-7; 8 bases align to TRBD1. The CDR3 nucleotides are TGTGCCAGCAGTGAATTTGAACAGGGGGGAATCGAGCAGTACTTC. This codes for CASSEFEQGGIEQYF.